One and the same sample provided the 30 T cell receptor beta chains below, sequenced in a study of T cells in Graves' hyperthyroidism and ophthalmopathy (dated by TCRdb to about 2019). The method behind the library was multiplex PCR. This sample was sequenced with an Illumina HiSeq 2000. The TCR beta CDR3 regions were amplified from the RNA transcripts. A first-round RT-PCR of the TCR CDR3 used the HTBI primer set with the Qiagen OneStep RT-PCR kit. In TCRdb, the public reads were trimmed at Q25 with fastp and aligned with MiXCR, with productive beta chains retained. Identical CDR3 protein sequences are pooled into one entry, listed with their most common genes and DNA. The sample has about 400,000 distinct CDR3 sequences on record, about 13% of them singletons. 5% to 6% of the sample goes to the ten largest clones. Input material: blood. These TCRs come from a woman between 18 and 29 years old with Graves' hyperthyroidism.

This clonotype has ten or more counts. The V gene is TRBV7-9, the J gene TRBJ2-2; TRBD2 agrees at 8 bases. V shed 1 base and J 7 bases; nucleotides not matched to a gene: 14. CDR3 size: 18 residues. Per germline, CDR1 SEHNR and CDR2 FQNEAQ (reference sequence). CDR3 loop: CASSLGSSGSMPSGELFF. DNA for the CDR3: TGTGCCAGCAGCTTAGGGTCCAGCGGGAGTATGCCTAGCGGGGAGCTGTTTTTT.

The chain links TRBV4-2 to TRBJ1-2; D may be TRBD1 (6 bases). CDR3 length: 15 amino acids. V lost 0 bases to trimming and J lost 10 bases, with 18 bases between them. Germline V gives CDR1 LGHNA, CDR2 YNFKEQ. CDR3 sequence reads: CASSQESAGDHPYTF. For the CDR3, the DNA is TGTGCCAGCAGCCAAGAGTCGGCAGGGGACCATCCCTACACCTTC.

There are many counts of this clonotype. The CDR3 DNA reads TGTGCCAGCAGCTTTTGGGCTAGCGAGACCACAGATACGCAGTATTTT. Translation gives CASSFWASETTDTQYF. The chain couples TRBV11-2 to TRBJ2-3; maybe TRBD2 (6 bases). Trimming took 3 bases from V and 2 from J, leaving 15 bases between them. The CDR3 is 16 amino acids. The V gene's germline CDR1 is SGHAT and CDR2 FQNNGV.

This clonotype was observed at least ten times. The rearrangement links TRBV6-1 to TRBJ1-1, with D perhaps TRBD1 (5 bases). CDR3 length: 13 amino acids. V was cut by 6 bases and J by 2 bases, with 10 bases left in between. Germline V gene data show CDR1 as MNHNS and CDR2 as SASEGT. CDR3 sequence reads: CASRGLHNTEAFF. CDR3 sequence (DNA): TGTGCCAGCAGGGGGCTGCATAACACTGAAGCTTTCTTT.

In this sample, this clonotype turned up a few times. The chain uses TRBV9 and TRBJ1-1; no clear D gene. The CDR3 spans 12 residues. Trimming pared 0 bases from V and 3 bases from J, leaving 3 bases between. CDR1 is SGDLS, CDR2 YYNGEE, per germline. CDR3 nucleotide sequence: TGTGCCAGCAGCGTAGAGGACACTGAAGCTTTCTTT. The encoded protein is CASSVEDTEAFF.

The sample holds many counts of this clonotype. V gene TRBV12-3 or TRBV12-4 combines with J gene TRBJ1-2, with D unresolved. The CDR3 covers 15 residues. The ends were cut back, 3 bases at V and 0 bases at J, with 11 bases in the middle. The CDR3, as DNA: TGTGCCAGCAGTTTGCGAGACCCAGCTAACTATGGCTACACCTTC. Translated, it gives CASSLRDPANYGYTF.

This clonotype occurred many times. The chain is built from TRBV27 and TRBJ1-2; the match to TRBD1 covers 7 bases. Germline CDR1 is MNHEY and CDR2 is SMNVEV (reference sequence). The CDR3 extends over 16 amino acids. V was clipped by 2 bases and J by 0 bases; unmatched bases: 6. The CDR3 is CASSLGMGQPNYGYTF. CDR3 nucleotides: TGTGCCAGCAGTTTAGGAATGGGACAGCCTAACTATGGCTACACCTTC.

This clonotype was picked up many times. The rearrangement joins TRBV2 to TRBJ2-2, with D possibly being TRBD2 (6 bases). Germline V gene data show CDR1 as SNHLY and CDR2 as FYNNEI. The CDR3 consists of 16 residues. The V end was cut by 4 bases, the J end by 0 bases, with 12 bases between. CDR3 in DNA: TGTGCCAGCAGTGTTGGCGGGGAGTCGAACACCGGGGAGCTGTTTTTT. Translated: CASSVGGESNTGELFF.

Concerning this clonotype: A read error may explain this, as a much larger clone is one base away. The V call is TRBV11-2, the J call TRBJ2-5; D might be TRBD2 (5 bases). Germline CDR1 reads SGHAT; CDR2 reads FQNNGV. This CDR3 contains 16 residues. Trimming took off 4 bases at V and 2 bases at J, with 17 bases between the two ends. CDR3 in amino acids: CASSSKDPGNQETQYF. CDR3 in DNA: TGTGCCAGCAGCTCTAAGGACCCCGGGAATCAAGAGACCCAGTACTTC.

Points on this clonotype: A read error may be the cause here, since a much bigger clone is one base away. This rearrangement joins TRBV20-1 to TRBJ2-1, with D possibly matching TRBD2 (5 bases). Per the germline V gene, CDR1 is DFQATT and CDR2 is SNEGSKA (reference sequence). This CDR3 has 12 residues. V lost 5 bases and J 2 bases, leaving 7 bases between the germline ends. The CDR3 DNA reads as TGCAGTGCTGCCGGGACCTACAATGAGCAGTTCTTC. Its protein product is CSAAGTYNEQFF.

Concerning this clonotype itself: A read error may explain this, as a much larger clone is one base away. V gene TRBV7-2 combines with J gene TRBJ1-5, with D unresolved. Germline values: CDR1 SGHTA, CDR2 FQGNSA. This CDR3 spans 16 amino acids. DNA for the CDR3: TGTGCCAGCAGCTTAGCGGGAAGATATAGCAATCGGCCCCAGCATTTT. Protein: CASSLAGRYSNRPQHF.

V and J are TRBV6-1 and TRBJ2-7, with a possible D match to TRBD2 (5 bases). V lost 5 bases to trimming and J lost 5 bases, with 10 bases between them. The CDR3 runs to 12 residues. The germline CDR1 and CDR2 sequences are MNHNS and SASEGT. This CDR3 is CASSPPSNEQYF. The CDR3 coding sequence is TGTGCCAGCAGTCCTCCTAGCAACGAGCAGTACTTC.

This clonotype appeared a few times. This sequence may be a read error, since a much larger clone differs from it by one base. The gene calls are TRBV3-2 and TRBJ2-3; the table's D gene call, TRBD2, was not cross checked with the DNA. TRBV3-2 is a pseudogene segment. This CDR3 is built from 17 residues. Here the CDR3 reads CASSQGRSGTRTDTQYF. CDR3 DNA sequence: TGTGCCAGCAGCCAAGGTCGGAGCGGGACCCGCACAGATACGCAGTATTTT.

The rearrangement uses TRBV6-2 or TRBV6-3 and TRBJ1-1; TRBD1 agrees at 7 bases. CDR1 is MNHEY and CDR2 is SVGEGT in the germline V gene. The CDR3 is made up of 13 amino acids. The J segment lost 3 bases and the V segment lost 5 bases, leaving 3 bases of the junction unmatched. CDR3 in amino acids: CASSGDSYTEAFF. The CDR3 DNA sequence: TGTGCCAGCAGTGGGGACAGCTACACTGAAGCTTTCTTT.

This clonotype was seen at least ten times. V usage is TRBV12-3 or TRBV12-4 and J usage is TRBJ1-1; 7 bases map to TRBD1. V was pared by 5 bases and J by 1 base, with 10 bases of the junction left unmatched. This CDR3 contains 16 residues. The DNA of the CDR3 is TGTGCCAGCAGTCGCGACCAGACAGGGCGGAACACTGAAGCTTTCTTT. Translation gives CASSRDQTGRNTEAFF.

In this sample, this clonotype turned up many times. This chain links TRBV18 with TRBJ2-7; no reliable D call. CDR3 length equals 14 residues. Trimming removed 2 bases from V and 1 base from J, with 9 bases in between. Germline V lookup: CDR1 KGHSH, CDR2 LQKENI. The CDR3 here is CASSPIDTSYEQYF. The CDR3 DNA reads as TGTGCCAGCTCACCAATAGACACATCCTACGAGCAGTACTTC.

This clonotype was seen ten or more times. This chain joins TRBV7-3 and TRBJ2-3, with 7 bases lining up with TRBD1. Germline CDR1 and CDR2: SGHTA and FQGTGA. V trimming: 5 bases; J trimming: 4 bases; junction bases outside the gene matches: 6. This CDR3 contains 14 residues. The CDR3 sequence is CASSRTGVADTQYF. The CDR3 nucleotides read TGTGCCAGCAGCCGAACAGGGGTGGCAGATACGCAGTATTTT.

This clonotype was found many times. The rearrangement uses TRBV3-1 and TRBJ2-5; D gene unclear. Germline V gene sequence: CDR1 LGHDT, CDR2 YNNKEL (reference sequence). The CDR3 sequence is 13 residues long. V was pared by 4 bases and J by 7 bases, with 13 bases between. CDR3 loop: CASSPNQVGTQYF. The CDR3 region has the DNA TGTGCCAGCAGCCCCAATCAGGTTGGGACCCAGTACTTC.

This sequence joins TRBV3-1 and TRBJ2-1; TRBD2 agrees at 9 bases. The CDR3 is made up of 17 amino acids. Germline-derived CDR1 and CDR2 are LGHDT and YNNKEL (reference sequence). After removal of 0 bases from V and 12 bases from J, the junction contained 15 bases not matched to a gene. CDR3 protein: CASSQDTQREAPLGQFF. The CDR3 bases are TGTGCCAGCAGCCAAGATACGCAGCGGGAGGCTCCCCTAGGGCAGTTCTTC.

This clonotype has ten or more counts. The rearrangement joins TRBV12-3 or TRBV12-4 to TRBJ1-1, with D possibly matching TRBD1 (5 bases). The ends were cut back, 5 bases at V and 1 base at J, with 14 bases in the middle. CDR3 length: 15 residues. CDR3 nucleotide sequence: TGTGCCAGCAGTCCCAGGGTTGGGGGGAACACTGAAGCTTTCTTT. It specifies CASSPRVGGNTEAFF.

V and J are TRBV7-9 and TRBJ1-6; D not resolved. V lost 5 bases and J lost 7, with 15 bases in between. The CDR3 contains 15 residues. CDR1 is SEHNR and CDR2 is FQNEAQ in the germline V gene (reference sequence). CDR3 sequence: CASSPGLDRNSPLHF. CDR3 DNA sequence: TGTGCCAGCAGCCCCGGATTGGATAGGAATTCACCCCTCCACTTT. The whole variable domain, remainder taken from reference TRBV7-9 and TRBJ1-6, is DTGVSQNPRHKITKRGQNVTFRCDPISEHNRLYWYRQTLGQGPEFLTYFQNEAQLEKSRLLSDRFSAERPKGSFSTLEIQRTEQGDSAMYLCASSPGLDRNSPLHFGNGTRLTVT.

The table lists this clonotype with many counts. The rearrangement joins TRBV20-1 to TRBJ1-3; 7 bases are shared with TRBD1. The CDR3 is 13 amino acids. Germline CDR1 DFQATT, CDR2 SNEGSKA (reference sequence). J gave up 2 bases and V 7 bases, and 5 bases lay outside the gene matches. The CDR3: CSVLRGPGNTIYF. CDR3 DNA: TGCAGTGTCCTAAGGGGGCCTGGAAACACCATATATTTT.

This clonotype appeared many times. The J gene is TRBJ2-7, the V gene TRBV7-6; TRBD1 aligns across 7 bases. Unmatched junction bases numbered 11, after V lost 1 base and J lost 2 bases. The length of the CDR3 is 17 residues. Per the germline V gene, CDR1 is SGHVS and CDR2 is FNYEAQ. CDR3 region: CASSLVATGQLTYEQYF. DNA for the CDR3: TGTGCCAGCAGCTTAGTAGCCACGGGACAGTTAACCTACGAGCAGTACTTC.

CDR3 nucleotides: TGTGCCAGCAGTCCTTCTAGCGGGAGGTGGAATGAGCAGTTCTTC. Its translation is CASSPSSGRWNEQFF. The chain couples TRBV27 to TRBJ2-1; TRBD2 aligns across 11 bases. There are 15 residues in the CDR3. Unmatched junction bases numbered 7, after V lost 5 bases and J lost 7 bases. The germline gives CDR1 MNHEY, CDR2 SMNVEV (reference sequence).

In its sample, this clonotype was seen many times. The rearrangement uses TRBV20-1 and TRBJ2-7; D not resolved. This CDR3 has 12 residues. CDR1 is DFQATT and CDR2 is SNEGSKA in the germline V gene (reference sequence). Trimming stripped 6 bases from V and 1 base from J, with 10 bases between. CDR3 DNA sequence: TGCAGTGCCACTAAAGGGTCCTACGAGCAGTACTTC. This gives the protein CSATKGSYEQYF.

Of note for this clonotype: This clone may be a read error of a much larger clone one base away. V and J are TRBV12-3 or TRBV12-4 and TRBJ2-7, with D possibly being TRBD2 (5 bases). CDR3 size: 14 residues. The DNA for the CDR3 is TGTGCCTGCAGTTTAGCTGAGGGCTCCTACGAGCAGTACTTC. Translating gives CACSLAEGSYEQYF.

The chain recombines TRBV13 with TRBJ2-5, with 12 bases identical to TRBD2. The trim removed 5 bases at V and 4 bases at J, leaving 8 bases unmatched. From germline, CDR1 is PRHDT and CDR2 FYEKMQ (reference sequence). This CDR3 contains 16 residues. The CDR3 reads CASSTRLAGVRETQYF. DNA for the CDR3: TGTGCCAGCAGCACAAGACTAGCGGGAGTGCGAGAGACCCAGTACTTC.

The chain has TRBV10-3 and TRBJ2-2; D is ambiguous. The germline V gene has CDR1 ENHRY and CDR2 SYGVKD. The CDR3 has 13 residues. V was pared by 3 bases and J by 1 base, with 3 bases between. CDR3 DNA: TGTGCCATCAGTGATCGGAACACCGGGGAGCTGTTTTTT. Its translation: CAISDRNTGELFF.

Ten or more counts support this clonotype. This sequence joins TRBV29-1 and TRBJ2-3; 13 bases are shared with TRBD2. The CDR3 spans 15 residues. V lost 2 bases and J lost 10; bases outside the gene matches: 9. The germline gives CDR1 SQVTM, CDR2 ANQGSEA. This chain's CDR3 is CSVEWGTSGMNPQYF. In DNA form, the CDR3 reads TGCAGCGTTGAATGGGGGACTAGCGGGATGAATCCGCAGTATTTT.

This clonotype turned up a few times. This chain connects TRBV4-1 to TRBJ2-1; TRBD2 matches 13 bases. The trim removed 0 bases at V and 10 bases at J, leaving 12 bases unmatched. The germline V gene has CDR1 MGHRA and CDR2 YSYEKL. This CDR3 is 18 amino acids long. The CDR3 sequence: CASSQDRGGLAGNAEQFF. CDR3 sequence (DNA): TGCGCCAGCAGCCAAGATAGGGGGGGACTAGCGGGAAACGCCGAGCAGTTCTTC.